The TCR beta chain described here comes from a study of blood T cell repertoires in COVID-19. Study background: COVID-19 samples from acute and convalescent phases originated in the United States, Italy and Spain. PBMCs, B-cell-depleted T cells, or T cells were the source of the cDNA or gDNA that made up the material.

This clone appeared a single time. Sequenced by immunoSEQ multiplex PCR; TCRdb stores in-frame clones only, minus some. The sample has 200,000 to 250,000 clones, about nine tenths seen once; the top ten hold roughly 3.3%. Recruits, aged roughly 18 to 90 years, lived in 20 to 30 US areas. Participants had their cohort set by participant-reported clinical history. This clonotype originated in a woman aged 45-65 years in a cohort exposed to, infected with or recovered from COVID-19 (not recorded which). Source material: PBMCs or T cells enriched from blood (not recorded which).

The CDR3, as DNA: TGTGCCAGCAGCGAGAGAGGGTCGACCTACGAGCAGTACTTC. It codes for CASSERGSTYEQYF. The chain carries TRBV9 and TRBJ2-7; a possible D gene is TRBD2 (5 bases). The CDR3 length is 14 residues. V shed 3 bases and J shed 2 bases, with 12 bases lying between them. CDR1 is SGDLS, CDR2 YYNGEE, per germline.